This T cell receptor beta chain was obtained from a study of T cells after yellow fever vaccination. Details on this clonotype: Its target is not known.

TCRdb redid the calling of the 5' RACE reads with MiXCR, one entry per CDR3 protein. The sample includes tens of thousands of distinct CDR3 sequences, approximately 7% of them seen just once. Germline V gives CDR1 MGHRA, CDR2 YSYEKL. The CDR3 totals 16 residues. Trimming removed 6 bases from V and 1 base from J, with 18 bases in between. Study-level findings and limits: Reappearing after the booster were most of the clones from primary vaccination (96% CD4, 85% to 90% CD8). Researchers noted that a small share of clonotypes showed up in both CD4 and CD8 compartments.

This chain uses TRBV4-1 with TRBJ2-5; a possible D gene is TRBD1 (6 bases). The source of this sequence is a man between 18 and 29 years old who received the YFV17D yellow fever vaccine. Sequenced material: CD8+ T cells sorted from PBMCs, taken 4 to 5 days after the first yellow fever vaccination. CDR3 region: CASRLRDTLSQETQYF. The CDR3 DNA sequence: TGCGCCAGCAGACTACGGGACACACTTTCCCAAGAGACCCAGTACTTC.